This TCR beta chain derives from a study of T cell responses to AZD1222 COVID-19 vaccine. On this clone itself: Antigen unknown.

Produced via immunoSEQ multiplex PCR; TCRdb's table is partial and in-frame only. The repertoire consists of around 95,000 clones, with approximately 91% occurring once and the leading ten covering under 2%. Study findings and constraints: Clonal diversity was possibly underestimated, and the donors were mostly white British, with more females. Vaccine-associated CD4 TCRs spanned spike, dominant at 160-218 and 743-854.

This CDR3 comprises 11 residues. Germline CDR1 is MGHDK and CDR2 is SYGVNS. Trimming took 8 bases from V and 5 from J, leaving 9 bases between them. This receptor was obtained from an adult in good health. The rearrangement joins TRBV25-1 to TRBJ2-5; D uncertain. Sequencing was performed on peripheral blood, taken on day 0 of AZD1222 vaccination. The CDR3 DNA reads TGTGCCAGCCTGTTGGGGGAGACCCAGTACTTC. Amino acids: CASLLGETQYF.